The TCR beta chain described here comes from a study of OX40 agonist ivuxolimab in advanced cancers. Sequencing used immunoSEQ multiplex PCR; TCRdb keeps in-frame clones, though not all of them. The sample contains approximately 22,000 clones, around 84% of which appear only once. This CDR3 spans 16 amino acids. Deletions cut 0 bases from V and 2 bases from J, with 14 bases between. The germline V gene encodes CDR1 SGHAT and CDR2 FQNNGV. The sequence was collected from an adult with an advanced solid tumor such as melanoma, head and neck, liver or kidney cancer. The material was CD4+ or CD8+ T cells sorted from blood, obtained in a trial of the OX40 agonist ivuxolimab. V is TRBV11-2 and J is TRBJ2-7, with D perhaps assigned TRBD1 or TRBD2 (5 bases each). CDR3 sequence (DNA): TGTGCCAGCAGCTTAGACCCGGGACCCAAAGCCTACGAGCAGTACTTC. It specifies CASSLDPGPKAYEQYF.